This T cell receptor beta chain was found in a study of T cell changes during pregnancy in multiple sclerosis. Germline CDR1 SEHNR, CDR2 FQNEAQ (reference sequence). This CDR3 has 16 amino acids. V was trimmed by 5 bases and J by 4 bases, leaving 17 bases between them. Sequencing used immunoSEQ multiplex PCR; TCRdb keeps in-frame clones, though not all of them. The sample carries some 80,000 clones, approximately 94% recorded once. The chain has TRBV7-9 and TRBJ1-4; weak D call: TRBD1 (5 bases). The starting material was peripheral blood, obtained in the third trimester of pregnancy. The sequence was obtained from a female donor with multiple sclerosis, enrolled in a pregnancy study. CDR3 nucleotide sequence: TGTGCCAGCAGCCCTAGTTTTGAGGGACTTAATGAAAAACTGTTTTTT. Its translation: CASSPSFEGLNEKLFF.